This is a list of T cell receptor beta chains from one sample in a study of T cells after yellow fever vaccination. A single record per CDR3 protein comes from TCRdb applying MiXCR to the 5' RACE reads. The repertoire has a few hundred thousand distinct CDR3 sequences, around 7% of them found once; the top ten carry roughly a sixth. The sample consisted of PBMCs, taken roughly 45 days after the first yellow fever vaccination. The receptors stem from a man between 18 and 35 years old who received the YFV17D yellow fever vaccine. CDR3s include the opening cysteine and the closing phenylalanine or tryptophan. The D gene is left open where the match is weak. Size tells how often a clone was seen (once, few, many) or the class of an expanded clone, and some rows leave it out.

>15|NA|TRBV20-1|NA|TRBJ2-2
TGCAGTGCTCGGAGAGACCTGACCGGGACCGGGGAGCTGTTTTTT
CSARRDLTGTGELFF
>13|TRBD2|TRBV7-2|many|TRBJ2-5
TGTGCCAGCAGCCCGGACGGGAGGGAGACCCAGTACTTC
CASSPDGRETQYF
>16|NA|TRBV20-1|NA|TRBJ2-1
TGCAGTGCTAGAGCTTACGGCCACCTCCGTTTGGATGAGCAGTTCTTC
CSARAYGHLRLDEQFF
>12|NA|TRBV5-1|many|TRBJ2-1
TGCGCCAGCAGCTTTACCGGCAGTGAGCAGTTCTTC
CASSFTGSEQFF
>17|NA|TRBV7-9|NA|TRBJ2-3
TGTGCCAGCAGCTCCGTTGGGGAGGCCCCAGACGGAGATACGCAGTATTTT
CASSSVGEAPDGDTQYF
>13|TRBD1|TRBV12-3/TRBV12-4|many|TRBJ1-2
TGTGCCAGCAGTCCGCACGGACAGGGGAGCTACACCTTC
CASSPHGQGSYTF
>17|TRBD2|TRBV7-3|few|TRBJ2-3
TGTGCCAGCAGCCATTCGGTATCCGGGGGGGCGCCGGATACGCAGTATTTT
CASSHSVSGGAPDTQYF
>15|NA|TRBV6-5|few|TRBJ1-1
TGTGCCAGCAGTTACTCGAGACAGGTGAACACTGAAGCTTTCTTT
CASSYSRQVNTEAFF
>14|NA|TRBV18|NA|TRBJ1-6
TGTGCCAGCTCACCACAGGGGAAGGATTCACCCCTCCACTTT
CASSPQGKDSPLHF
>15|NA|TRBV27|few|TRBJ1-5
TGTGCCAGCAGTTGGGGGAGGGGTTTTCTTCAGCCCCAGCATTTT
CASSWGRGFLQPQHF
>16|TRBD1|TRBV12-3/TRBV12-4|NA|TRBJ2-1
TGTGCCAGCAGTCCCTCCCGGGACAGGGGTCGCAATGAGCAGTTCTTC
CASSPSRDRGRNEQFF
>16|TRBD2|TRBV14|few|TRBJ2-1
TGTGCCAGCAGCCAAGGTTGGATAGCGGGCCACAATGAGCAGTTCTTC
CASSQGWIAGHNEQFF
>16|TRBD2|TRBV11-2|few|TRBJ2-7
TGTGCCAGCAGCTTACTGTCCCGGGGGGGCTCCTACGAGCAGTACTTC
CASSLLSRGGSYEQYF
>13|TRBD2|TRBV12-3/TRBV12-4|few|TRBJ2-5
TGTGCCAGCGGTGGGACTATCGAAGAGACCCAGTACTTC
CASGGTIEETQYF
>13|NA|TRBV10-2|few|TRBJ2-4
TGCGCCAGCTTCGGTACCCCAGGAAACATTCAGTACTTC
CASFGTPGNIQYF
>14|NA|TRBV29-1|many|TRBJ2-7
TGCAGCGTGGCCCCAAAGTTGGCACCCTACGAGCAGTACTTC
CSVAPKLAPYEQYF
>18|NA|TRBV11-1|few|TRBJ1-1
TGTGCCAGCAGACTGAGCTGGGGTATTTGGGGGCGGAACACTGAAGCTTTCTTT
CASRLSWGIWGRNTEAFF
>13|TRBD2|TRBV7-8|few|TRBJ2-3
TGTGCCAGCAGTGTAGCGGGGGTAGATACGCAGTATTTT
CASSVAGVDTQYF
>14|TRBD1|TRBV5-1|many|TRBJ1-1
TGCGCCAGCAGAGGCGGGACAGGGAACACTGAAGCTTTCTTT
CASRGGTGNTEAFF
>13|TRBD1|TRBV29-1|once|TRBJ1-2
TGCAGCGTCAGGGACAGAGCTAACTATGGCTACACCTTC
CSVRDRANYGYTF
>17|NA|TRBV5-4|few|TRBJ2-2
TGTGCCAGCAGTCTGACTCTAGCGTATAAGAACACCGGGGAGCTGTTTTTT
CASSLTLAYKNTGELFF
>14|NA|TRBV5-1|NA|TRBJ2-5
TGCGCCAGCAGCCCAGGACGGGTCCAAGAGACCCAGTACTTC
CASSPGRVQETQYF
>16|TRBD1|TRBV5-4|NA|TRBJ2-1
TGTGCCAGCAGGCGGGACAGGGGGCTATTTTACAATGAGCAGTTCTTC
CASRRDRGLFYNEQFF
>12|NA|TRBV6-5|many|TRBJ1-1
TGTGCCAGCCACGAAGGGGATAAGGTGACTTTCTTT
CASHEGDKVTFF
>15|NA|TRBV12-3/TRBV12-4|few|TRBJ2-1
TGTGCCAGCGTCCTCCGCATGGGGGGCTACAATGAGCAGTTCTTC
CASVLRMGGYNEQFF
>14|TRBD1|TRBV20-1|many|TRBJ1-1
TGCAGTGCTAGGGGGACAGGGGGGGACACTGAAGCTTTCTTT
CSARGTGGDTEAFF